The T cell receptor (beta chain) under discussion was sequenced for a study of cytomegalovirus exposure and HLA in healthy donors. Germline V gene data show CDR1 as SQVTM and CDR2 as ANQGSEA. Unmatched junction bases numbered 6, after V lost 3 bases and J lost 2 bases. CDR3 length: 16 amino acids. The PCR contained 60 Vbeta and 13 Jbeta primers. Clones were read by immunoSEQ multiplex PCR, and TCRdb kept only the in-frame ones, dropping some. The sample has 150,000 to 200,000 clones; about four fifths are singletons. The chain combines TRBV29-1 with TRBJ2-3, with TRBD2 matching 12 bases. Sequenced sample: PBMCs. This sequence was found in a woman in her 30s in good health and CMV-seronegative. The CDR3 DNA follows: TGCAGCGTTGACGGGCTAGCGGGGGGGCCCACAGATACGCAGTATTTT. This sequence encodes CSVDGLAGGPTDTQYF.